One sample yielded the 19 T cell receptor beta chains listed below, sequenced in a study of human T cells and chemical hapten exposure (dated by TCRdb to the early 2020s). Library preparation used RACE. Sequencing relied on a NextSeq 500. The public reads were reanalyzed by TCRdb: fastp trimming at Q25, MiXCR alignment, in-frame beta chains only. Under each unique CDR3 protein, matching rows form one entry showing the most common genes and DNA. Across this sample there are 30,000 to 40,000 distinct CDR3 sequences, with around 6.4% seen only once. The ten largest clones take up 8% to 9.5% of the sample. What this sample's time point label stands for: patch test 1, 2 weeks after DPC sensitization. The intended sense of this specimen's treatment or condition label: therapeutic diphenylcyclopropenone sensitization with weekly scalp DPC. Total RNA was isolated from unfractionated whole blood collected in Tempus Blood RNA tubes.

The sequencing here drew on whole blood, taken in connection with sensitization to the hapten diphenylcyclopropenone (DPC). These receptors originate from a woman in her twenties or thirties with alopecia areata. Some clones in this sample may be carry-over from other donors' samples.

In its sample, this clonotype ranks as medium-sized. The chain recombines TRBV6-5 with TRBJ1-1; possibly TRBD1 for D (5 bases). CDR1 MNHEY and CDR2 SVGAGI come from the germline V gene. The CDR3 is 13 residues long. The V and J ends lost 5 bases and 1 base respectively, with 8 bases between them. CDR3 nucleotide sequence: TGTGCCAGCAGTCCGGGACCGAACACTGAAGCTTTCTTT. Protein: CASSPGPNTEAFF.

This clonotype was counted only a few times. The chain recombines TRBV20-1 with TRBJ2-7, with 7 nucleotides matching TRBD2. V lost 0 bases, J lost 3 bases, and 8 bases stayed unmatched. The CDR3 length is 15 residues. Looked up from germline, CDR1 is DFQATT and CDR2 is SNEGSKA (reference sequence). The CDR3 DNA is TGCAGTGCTAGAGATCCGGGCGGGGGTCTCTACGAGCAGTACTTC. Amino acid sequence: CSARDPGGGLYEQYF.

This clonotype was observed a handful of times. This CDR3 is CASSRLDRLQETQYF. The CDR3 DNA is TGTGCCAGCAGTCGCCTGGACAGGCTCCAAGAGACCCAGTACTTC. The V and J genes are TRBV27 and TRBJ2-5; 7 bases agree with TRBD1. Germline assignment: CDR1 MNHEY and CDR2 SMNVEV (reference sequence). V lost 5 bases and J lost 1; bases outside the gene matches: 7. CDR3 length: 15 amino acids.

The chain uses TRBV28 and TRBJ2-2; D is possibly TRBD1 or TRBD2 (5 bases each). Deletions cut 11 bases from V and 1 base from J, with 11 bases between. CDR3 size: 13 residues. In germline, CDR1 is MDHEN, CDR2 SYDVKM. CDR3 amino acids: CACRDGNTGELFF. The CDR3 DNA follows: TGTGCCTGCCGGGACGGGAACACCGGGGAGCTGTTTTTT.

CDR3 protein: CASRRGGTVSSGANVLTF. Here the CDR3 DNA reads TGTGCCAGCAGAAGAGGGGGGACGGTGAGCTCTGGGGCCAACGTCCTGACTTTC. This chain uses TRBV14 with TRBJ2-6; D assignment may be TRBD1 or TRBD2 (6 bases each). V was shortened by 6 bases and J by 0 bases, with 18 bases between the two germline ends. CDR3 size: 18 residues. The V gene's germline CDR1 is SGHDN and CDR2 FVKESK.

This clonotype was recorded many times. The rearrangement joins TRBV12-3 or TRBV12-4 to TRBJ2-3; D is perhaps TRBD2 (6 bases). The CDR3 sequence is 16 residues long. Trimming stripped 2 bases from V and 0 bases from J, with 12 bases between. CDR3 sequence reads: CASSLWDSTSTDTQYF. In DNA form, the CDR3 reads TGTGCCAGCAGTTTATGGGACTCGACTAGCACAGATACGCAGTATTTT.

This clonotype was counted ten times or more. V is TRBV7-6 and J is TRBJ2-3; TRBD1 matches 8 bases. The V and J ends lost 5 bases and 3 bases, in that order; junction bases with no gene match: 4. The germline CDR1 and CDR2 sequences are SGHVS and FNYEAQ. The CDR3 spans 14 residues. The CDR3 DNA reads TGTGCCAGCAGCGACAGGGGTCGTACAGATACGCAGTATTTT. Amino acid sequence: CASSDRGRTDTQYF.

This clonotype was observed at least ten times. The rearrangement uses TRBV6-6 and TRBJ2-7, with no clear D. CDR3 length: 13 residues. Germline values: CDR1 MNHNY, CDR2 SVGAGI (reference sequence). Trimming took off 3 bases at V and 6 bases at J, with 12 bases between the two ends. Here the CDR3 reads CASSYPPAGEQYF. Here the CDR3 DNA reads TGTGCCAGCAGTTATCCCCCGGCCGGCGAGCAGTACTTC.

This clonotype has a handful of counts. The chain employs TRBV2 and TRBJ2-1; the D gene is possibly TRBD1 (5 bases). The CDR3 consists of 13 residues. Per the germline V gene, CDR1 is SNHLY and CDR2 is FYNNEI. The V gene lost 4 bases and the J gene lost 9 bases, with 13 bases spanning the gap. CDR3 sequence (DNA): TGTGCCAGCAGTGCCCAAGGGGCAGGTGAGCAGTTCTTC. Amino acids: CASSAQGAGEQFF.

This clonotype was seen a handful of times. The chain carries TRBV3-1 and TRBJ1-3; D is unclear. Germline V gene sequence: CDR1 LGHDT, CDR2 YNNKEL (reference sequence). The CDR3 length is 15 residues. Trimming left V 1 base short and J 1 base short, with 8 bases between. CDR3 in DNA: TGTGCCAGCAGCCAAGGACGTGGTTCTGGAAACACCATATATTTT. Amino acid sequence: CASSQGRGSGNTIYF.

This clonotype was recorded a few times. The CDR3 sequence is CASSITGGLDYEQYF. The CDR3 bases are TGTGCCAGCAGTATAACAGGGGGCCTTGACTACGAGCAGTACTTC. The chain links TRBV28 to TRBJ2-7, with TRBD1 matching 9 bases. Unmatched junction bases numbered 8, after V lost 5 bases and J lost 3 bases. The CDR3 spans 15 residues. Germline CDR1 and CDR2: MDHEN and SYDVKM.

Only a few counts were recorded for this clonotype. The V and J genes are TRBV7-2 and TRBJ2-5; no firm D call. The CDR3 totals 14 residues. V lost 1 base to trimming and J lost 1 base, with 7 bases between them. Germline assignment: CDR1 SGHTA and CDR2 FQGNSA. This CDR3 is CASSLGRSQETQYF. In DNA, the CDR3 is TGTGCCAGCAGCTTAGGGCGGAGCCAAGAGACCCAGTACTTC.

This clonotype came up a few times. The V gene is TRBV28, the J gene TRBJ1-2; no definite D call. There are 12 residues in the CDR3. V lost 6 bases and J 4 bases, leaving 9 bases between the germline ends. Germline CDR1 reads MDHEN; CDR2 reads SYDVKM. The CDR3 region has the DNA TGTGCCAGCAGACCTGAGGGCTATGGCTACACCTTC. Its translation is CASRPEGYGYTF.

The V and J genes are TRBV28 and TRBJ1-5; D is perhaps TRBD1 (6 bases). V was shortened by 10 bases and J by 7 bases, with 14 bases between the two germline ends. The CDR3 runs to 12 residues. Germline CDR1 is MDHEN and CDR2 is SYDVKM. In DNA form, the CDR3 reads TGTGCCATCAACAGGGTAGAACAGCCCCAGCATTTT. It is translated as CAINRVEQPQHF.

This clonotype was counted many times. The gene calls are TRBV12-3 or TRBV12-4 and TRBJ1-2; D is undetermined. The V and J ends lost 6 bases and 4 bases respectively, with 12 bases between them. There are 13 residues in the CDR3. CDR3 protein: CASSPPLRYGYTF. DNA of the CDR3: TGTGCCAGCAGCCCCCCACTCCGCTATGGCTACACCTTC.

This clonotype has just a few counts. The chain has TRBV6-2 or TRBV6-3 and TRBJ1-5; no clear D gene. Trimming removed 6 bases from V and 9 bases from J, with 9 bases in between. The CDR3 is 11 residues long. CDR1 and CDR2 from the germline V gene are MNHEY and SVGEGT. Here the CDR3 DNA reads TGTGCCAGCAGCTCCCGGGGGCCCCAGCATTTT. The encoded protein is CASSSRGPQHF.

The genes are TRBV6-1 and TRBJ1-2; D is undetermined. Germline V gene sequence: CDR1 MNHNS, CDR2 SASEGT. Trimming pared 3 bases from V and 4 bases from J, leaving 9 bases between. This CDR3 comprises 13 residues. CDR3 residues: CASSDSPAYGYTF. For the CDR3, the DNA is TGTGCCAGCAGTGACAGTCCGGCCTATGGCTACACCTTC.

This clonotype was found a few times. CDR3 bases: TGCAGCGTTCAACAGGGGGGGAACACTGAAGCTTTCTTT. As protein: CSVQQGGNTEAFF. This chain joins TRBV29-1 and TRBJ1-1; 8 bases match TRBD1. The germline gives CDR1 SQVTM, CDR2 ANQGSEA. The V segment lost 5 bases and the J segment 1 base; nucleotides outside the gene matches: 3. The length of the CDR3 is 13 residues.

This clonotype was counted between two and nine times. The V call is TRBV6-6, the J call TRBJ1-5; the D gene is possibly TRBD1 (5 bases). Germline CDR1 MNHNY, CDR2 SVGAGI (reference sequence). This CDR3 has 14 residues. V lost 4 bases to trimming and J lost 7 bases, with 14 bases between them. The CDR3 DNA follows: TGTGCCAGCAGTTGGGCAGGGATATCGCAGCCCCAGCATTTT. This translates into CASSWAGISQPQHF.